This T cell receptor beta chain emerged from a study of control samples from healthy donors and cancer patients. Profiled with immunoSEQ multiplex PCR; TCRdb holds only in-frame clones, not every one. The sample holds 100,000 to 150,000 clones, 88% seen once. Deletions cut 5 bases from V and 7 bases from J, with 15 bases between. The CDR3 consists of 14 residues. CDR1 and CDR2 from the germline V gene are MNHEY and SMNVEV (reference sequence). The sequencing input was blood. The chain combines TRBV27 with TRBJ1-5; no clear D. The TCR comes from a man aged 50-60 years in good health. CDR3 residues: CASSPRHKPQPQHF. As DNA, the CDR3 is TGTGCCAGCAGTCCCCGACACAAACCCCAGCCCCAGCATTTT.